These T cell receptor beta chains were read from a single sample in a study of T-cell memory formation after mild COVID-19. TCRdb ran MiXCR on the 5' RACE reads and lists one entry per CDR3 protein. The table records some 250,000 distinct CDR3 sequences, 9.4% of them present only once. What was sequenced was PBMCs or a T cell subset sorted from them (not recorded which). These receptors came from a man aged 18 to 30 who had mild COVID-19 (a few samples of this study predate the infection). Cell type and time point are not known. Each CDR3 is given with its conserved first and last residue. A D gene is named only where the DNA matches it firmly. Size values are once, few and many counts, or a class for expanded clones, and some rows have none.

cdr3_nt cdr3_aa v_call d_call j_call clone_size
TGTGCCAGCAGCGCCTTACAGGTGGGGGGAGCTTTCTTT CASSALQVGGAFF TRBV7-2 NA TRBJ1-1 NA
TGTGCCAGCAGCCGCCTTAGACAGGCCTTCAATGAGCAGTTCTTC CASSRLRQAFNEQFF TRBV11-1 NA TRBJ2-1 few
TGCAGTGCTAACCCCTTGGACAGATCGAAGCTCGGGGACGAGCAGTACTTC CSANPLDRSKLGDEQYF TRBV20-1 NA TRBJ2-7 NA
TGTGCCAGCAGCTTCCTAGCGGAGGAGACCCAGTACTTC CASSFLAEETQYF TRBV7-9 TRBD2 TRBJ2-5 few
TGCGCCAGCAGCTTGGCCAGGGCACTTCGGGAGACCCAGTACTTC CASSLARALRETQYF TRBV5-1 NA TRBJ2-5 few
TGTGCCAGCAGTGTCAGCCGGGACAAACTCTACGAGCAGTACTTC CASSVSRDKLYEQYF TRBV6-1 NA TRBJ2-7 NA
TGTGCCAGCAGCGTAGACGACTCTGGAAACACCATATATTTT CASSVDDSGNTIYF TRBV9 NA TRBJ1-3 NA
TGTGCCAGCAGCTTATGGGGCGGGGTCACAGATACGCAGTATTTT CASSLWGGVTDTQYF TRBV7-3 NA TRBJ2-3 many
TGTGCCAGCAGTTTAGGGACAGCTAACTATGGCTACACCTTC CASSLGTANYGYTF TRBV5-1 TRBD1 TRBJ1-2 many
TGCGCCAGCAGCTTGGGGGGAGACGGCACAGATACGCAGTATTTT CASSLGGDGTDTQYF TRBV4-3 NA TRBJ2-3 many
TGTGCCAGCAGACTGATGAAGGGTGTGACTGAAGCTTTCTTT CASRLMKGVTEAFF TRBV12-3/TRBV12-4 NA TRBJ1-1 few
TGTGCCAGCGTAGCGGGGGGGCCGCGGGAGACCCAGTACTTC CASVAGGPRETQYF TRBV7-8 TRBD2 TRBJ2-5 few
TGTGCCAGCAGCTTAGGATACGGGGGGGCGTACAATGAGCAGTTCTTC CASSLGYGGAYNEQFF TRBV7-8 TRBD2 TRBJ2-1 few
TGTGCCAGCAGCTTAGGAGGGGGCATTCAGTACTTC CASSLGGGIQYF TRBV7-2 NA TRBJ2-4 NA
TGCGCCAGCAGCCCCTTAGGAGGAGACTATGGCTACACCTTC CASSPLGGDYGYTF TRBV5-1 NA TRBJ1-2 NA
TGTGCCAGCAGTCCCCGGCGGGGGGGTCTCCCTACGCAGTATTTT CASSPRRGGLPTQYF TRBV27 TRBD2 TRBJ2-3 few
TGTGCCAGCTCTTCCCAGGGGATAACCGGGGAGCTGTTTTTT CASSSQGITGELFF TRBV12-3/TRBV12-4 NA TRBJ2-2 NA
TGTGCCAGCAGTTCCCCCATAGACAGGAACACTGAAGCTTTCTTT CASSSPIDRNTEAFF TRBV12-3/TRBV12-4 NA TRBJ1-1 few
TGTGCCAGCAGCTTAGCCGGGGGCCTAGGGTACAATGAGCAGTTCTTC CASSLAGGLGYNEQFF TRBV7-2 NA TRBJ2-1 once
TGTGCCAGCAGCGTAGGGGGGACGCGAGCTTATGAGCAGTTCTTC CASSVGGTRAYEQFF TRBV9 NA TRBJ2-1 few
TGTGCCATCAGTGAGGGCCTCCCTAGGAGCACTGAAGCTTTCTTT CAISEGLPRSTEAFF TRBV10-3 NA TRBJ1-1 NA
TGTGCCAGCAGCTTAAGGCTAGCGGTGAGCACAGATACGCAGTATTTT CASSLRLAVSTDTQYF TRBV7-9 TRBD2 TRBJ2-3 NA
TGTGCCAGTATCCCTGGCCAGGGGACATCGGGGTCTTCCTACAATGAGCAGTTCTTC CASIPGQGTSGSSYNEQFF TRBV12-3/TRBV12-4 NA TRBJ2-1 few
TGTGCCAGCATTCCTCGGGGGGGCGGCTCTGGGGCCAACGTCCTGACTTTC CASIPRGGGSGANVLTF TRBV12-3/TRBV12-4 TRBD2 TRBJ2-6 few
TGTGCCAGCAGCTTAGTATCGGGTTACACTGAAGCTTTCTTT CASSLVSGYTEAFF TRBV7-2 NA TRBJ1-1 many